A selection of T cell receptor beta chains follows, all from one sample in a study of T cells after yellow fever vaccination. TCRdb recomputed calls from the 5' RACE reads with MiXCR, one row per CDR3 protein. The sample records about 350,000 distinct CDR3 sequences, roughly 4% being singletons. This sample comprised PBMCs, obtained 5 days after the yellow fever booster vaccination. The receptors derive from a young man who received the YFV17D yellow fever vaccine. CDR3s include the opening cysteine and the closing phenylalanine or tryptophan. Each record gives: CDR3 length, D gene, V gene, J gene, clone size, CDR3 protein, CDR3 DNA. The D gene is left open where the match is weak. Not all rows give a size; the values are once, few, many and, for expanded clones, a class.

13	NA	TRBV12-3/TRBV12-4	TRBJ2-7	NA	CASIRTLGSEQYF	TGTGCCAGCATAAGGACCTTAGGCTCCGAGCAGTACTTC
14	TRBD1	TRBV5-1	TRBJ2-5	NA	CASSGGQAKETQYF	TGCGCCAGCAGCGGGGGACAGGCAAAAGAGACCCAGTACTTC
17	TRBD1	TRBV20-1	TRBJ2-3	few	CSARVRTGATFIDTQYF	TGCAGTGCTAGAGTTCGGACAGGGGCTACGTTTATAGATACGCAGTATTTT
17	NA	TRBV28	TRBJ1-1	few	CASSFWGSGGRGTEAFF	TGTGCCAGCAGTTTTTGGGGTTCGGGGGGGCGAGGCACTGAAGCTTTCTTT
14	NA	TRBV7-2	TRBJ2-3	NA	CASNAATSTDTQYF	TGTGCCAGCAATGCCGCTACTAGCACAGATACGCAGTATTTT
14	NA	TRBV11-2	TRBJ2-1	NA	CASRHPLAYNEQFF	TGTGCCAGCAGGCACCCATTGGCCTACAATGAGCAGTTCTTC
15	TRBD2	TRBV7-2	TRBJ2-5	many	CASSSRTSGGKTQYF	TGTGCCAGCAGCTCTAGGACTAGCGGGGGAAAGACCCAGTACTTC
15	NA	TRBV9	TRBJ1-6	NA	CASSVGTAGGSPLHF	TGTGCCAGCAGCGTGGGGACGGCGGGTGGTTCACCCCTCCACTTT
13	NA	TRBV2	TRBJ1-2	NA	CASTGAGFYGYTF	TGTGCCAGCACGGGAGCAGGGTTCTATGGCTACACCTTC
14	NA	TRBV20-1	TRBJ1-4	NA	CSASRPAQNEKLFF	TGCAGTGCTAGTAGGCCAGCACAAAATGAAAAACTGTTTTTT
17	NA	TRBV4-2	TRBJ2-3	many	CASSQVALASPSDTQYF	TGTGCCAGCAGCCAAGTCGCACTTGCGTCACCTTCCGATACGCAGTATTTT
15	NA	TRBV6-5	TRBJ1-6	NA	CASSGGTAAHSPLHF	TGTGCCAGCAGTGGAGGTACAGCTGCCCATTCACCCCTCCACTTT
16	NA	TRBV12-3/TRBV12-4	TRBJ1-3	few	CASSSLGPRVVNTIYF	TGTGCCAGCAGTTCCCTCGGTCCCAGGGTTGTAAACACCATATATTTT
14	NA	TRBV7-8	TRBJ1-6	NA	CASSLERLASPLHF	TGTGCCAGCAGCTTAGAAAGATTAGCCTCACCCCTCCACTTT
13	NA	TRBV20-1	TRBJ2-2	NA	CSASLRDTGELFF	TGCAGTGCTAGTCTCCGGGACACCGGGGAGCTGTTTTTT
16	TRBD1	TRBV5-1	TRBJ1-1	many	CASSLPPTGADTEAFF	TGCGCCAGCAGCTTGCCCCCAACAGGGGCGGACACTGAAGCTTTCTTT
16	NA	TRBV23-1	TRBJ2-3	NA	CASSPPRSLPWDTQYF	TGCGCCAGCAGTCCCCCCCGGAGTCTACCGTGGGATACGCAGTATTTT
13	NA	TRBV12-3/TRBV12-4	TRBJ1-6	few	CATASSYNSPLHF	TGTGCCACAGCCAGCTCCTATAATTCACCCCTCCACTTT
12	NA	TRBV29-1	TRBJ2-1	many	CSVAFSYNEQFF	TGCAGCGTGGCATTCTCCTACAATGAGCAGTTCTTC
14	NA	TRBV5-4	TRBJ2-3	many	CASSLQATTDTQYF	TGTGCCAGCAGCTTGCAGGCTACCACAGATACGCAGTATTTT
16	TRBD2	TRBV5-4	TRBJ2-5	few	CASSPGLAGTQETQYF	TGTGCCAGCAGCCCTGGACTAGCGGGGACCCAAGAGACCCAGTACTTC
13	TRBD1	TRBV25-1	TRBJ1-5	few	CASSKGAGQPQHF	TGTGCCAGCAGTAAGGGGGCGGGTCAGCCCCAGCATTTT
16	TRBD1	TRBV4-2	TRBJ2-1	many	CASSQGSLRGTNEQFF	TGTGCCAGCAGCCAAGGATCCCTCAGGGGGACCAATGAGCAGTTCTTC
15	NA	TRBV7-2	TRBJ2-2	few	CASSLGFGGAGELFF	TGTGCCAGCAGCTTAGGATTCGGAGGGGCCGGGGAGCTGTTTTTT
16	TRBD2	TRBV12-3/TRBV12-4	TRBJ2-1	NA	CASSPHEAGGNNEQFF	TGTGCCAGCAGCCCCCACGAAGCGGGGGGGAACAATGAGCAGTTCTTC
14	NA	TRBV5-1	TRBJ2-3	few	CASSPLGITDTQYF	TGCGCCAGCAGCCCGCTGGGGATCACAGATACGCAGTATTTT
15	TRBD1	TRBV7-3	TRBJ2-7	many	CASSPRPGQGYEQYF	TGTGCCAGCAGCCCTAGGCCGGGACAGGGGTACGAGCAGTACTTC
12	NA	TRBV24-1	TRBJ2-1	many	CATSKMGDEQFF	TGTGCCACCAGTAAGATGGGAGATGAGCAGTTCTTC
14	NA	TRBV5-1	TRBJ2-2	many	CASSAQQGPGELFF	TGCGCCAGCAGCGCCCAGCAAGGTCCCGGGGAGCTGTTTTTT
16	TRBD1	TRBV5-1	TRBJ2-1	many	CASSFGQGGSYNEQFF	TGCGCCAGCAGCTTCGGACAGGGGGGCTCCTACAATGAGCAGTTCTTC
9	NA	TRBV29-1	TRBJ1-1	few	CSVGREAFF	TGCAGCGTTGGGAGGGAGGCTTTCTTT
16	TRBD2	TRBV7-9	TRBJ2-1	NA	CASSPLAGGLRNEQFF	TGTGCCAGCAGCCCCTTAGCGGGGGGGCTCCGGAATGAGCAGTTCTTC
14	TRBD1	TRBV7-2	TRBJ1-5	few	CASGTRDRHQPQHF	TGTGCCAGCGGCACCCGGGACAGACATCAGCCCCAGCATTTT
16	TRBD1	TRBV10-3	TRBJ2-3	many	CAIKKGTGVGTDTQYF	TGTGCCATCAAAAAAGGGACAGGGGTTGGCACAGATACGCAGTATTTT
11	NA	TRBV5-1	TRBJ2-7	few	CASSGGTEQYF	TGCGCCAGCAGTGGAGGGACCGAGCAGTACTTC
14	TRBD1	TRBV4-1	TRBJ2-7	few	CASSPTGVRDEQYF	TGCGCCAGCAGCCCGACAGGGGTCCGTGACGAGCAGTACTTC